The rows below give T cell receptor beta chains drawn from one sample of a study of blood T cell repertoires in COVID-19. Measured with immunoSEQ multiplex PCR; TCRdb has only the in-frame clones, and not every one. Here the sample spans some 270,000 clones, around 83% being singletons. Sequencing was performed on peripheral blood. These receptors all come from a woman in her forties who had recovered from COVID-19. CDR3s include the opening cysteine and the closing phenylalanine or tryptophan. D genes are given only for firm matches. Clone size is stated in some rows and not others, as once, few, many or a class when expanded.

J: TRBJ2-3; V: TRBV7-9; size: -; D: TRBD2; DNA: TGTGCCAGCAGCTTAGCGCCGGGGGGAGATACGCAGTATTTT; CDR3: CASSLAPGGDTQYF
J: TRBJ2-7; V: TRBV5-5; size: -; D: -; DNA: TGTGCCAGCAGCCCTGGTGGGACACCCTCCTACGAGCAGTACTTC; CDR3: CASSPGGTPSYEQYF
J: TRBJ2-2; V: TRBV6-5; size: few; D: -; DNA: TGTGCCAGCGCCACCGCAGACACCGGGGAGCTGTTTTTT; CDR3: CASATADTGELFF
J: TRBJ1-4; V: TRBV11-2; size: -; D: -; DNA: TGTGCCAGCAGCACCCGAACAGGGACCGATGAAAAACTGTTTTTT; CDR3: CASSTRTGTDEKLFF
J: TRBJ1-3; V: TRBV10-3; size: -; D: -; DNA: TGTGCCATCAGTGACGCCACCCTGCGGGGGGGAAGTTCTGGAAACACCATATATTTT; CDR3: CAISDATLRGGSSGNTIYF
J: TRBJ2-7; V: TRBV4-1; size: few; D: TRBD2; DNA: TGCGCCAGCAGCCGGCAGCGGGGGATTCTGACGGGCTACGAGCAGTACTTC; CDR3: CASSRQRGILTGYEQYF
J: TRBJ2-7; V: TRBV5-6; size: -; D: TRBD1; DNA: TGTGCCAGCAGCGAGCAGGGGGACGTTACCTACGAGCAGTACTTC; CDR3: CASSEQGDVTYEQYF
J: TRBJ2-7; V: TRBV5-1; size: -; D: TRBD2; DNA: TGCGCCAGCAGCCCGGGAGGGACTTTCTACGAGCAGTACTTC; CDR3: CASSPGGTFYEQYF
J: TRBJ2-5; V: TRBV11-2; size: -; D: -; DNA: TGTGCCAGCAGCTTTGGGAGTACGGGGATGGGAGAGACCCAGTACTTC; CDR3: CASSFGSTGMGETQYF
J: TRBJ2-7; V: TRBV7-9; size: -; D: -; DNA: TGTGCCAGCAGCTTAGACAGCTCCTACGAGCAGTACTTC; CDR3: CASSLDSSYEQYF
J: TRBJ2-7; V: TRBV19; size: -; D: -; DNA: TGTGCCAGCAGTCGGAGGGTCGGCGAGCAGTACTTC; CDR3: CASSRRVGEQYF
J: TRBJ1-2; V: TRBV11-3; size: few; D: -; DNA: TGTGCCAGCAGCTTAGGTGGCAGAACAAACTATGGCTACACCTTC; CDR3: CASSLGGRTNYGYTF
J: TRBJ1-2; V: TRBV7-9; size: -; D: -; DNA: TGTGCCAGCAGCCCCGACAGGAATCATGGCTACACCTTC; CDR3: CASSPDRNHGYTF
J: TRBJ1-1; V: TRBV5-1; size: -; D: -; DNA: TGCGCCAGCAGCGCACAGGGAGACACTGAAGCTTTCTTT; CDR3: CASSAQGDTEAFF
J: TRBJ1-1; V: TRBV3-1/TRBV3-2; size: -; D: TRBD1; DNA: TGTGCCAGCAGCCAGGAGGGGGCGGGTACTGAAGCTTTCTTT; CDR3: CASSQEGAGTEAFF
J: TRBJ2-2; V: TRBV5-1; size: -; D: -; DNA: TGCGCCAGCAGGAGCGCTTGGGCCGGGGAGCTGTTTTTT; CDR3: CASRSAWAGELFF
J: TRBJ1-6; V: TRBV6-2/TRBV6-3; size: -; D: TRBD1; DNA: TGTGCCAGCAGTCGAGCTGGGACAGTGAATTCACCCCTCCACTTT; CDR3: CASSRAGTVNSPLHF
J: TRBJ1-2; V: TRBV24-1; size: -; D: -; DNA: TGTGCCACCTTCGCTCGGACTAATGGCTACACCTTC; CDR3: CATFARTNGYTF
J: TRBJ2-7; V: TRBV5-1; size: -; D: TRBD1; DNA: TGCGCCAGCAGCTCACAGGGGATAGGATCCTACGAGCAGTACTTC; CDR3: CASSSQGIGSYEQYF
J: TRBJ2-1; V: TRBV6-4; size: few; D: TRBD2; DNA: TGTGCCAGCAGTACCTATTATGGTCGAGGCGGGGGGGCCGTCTATGAGCAGTTCTTC; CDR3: CASSTYYGRGGGAVYEQFF
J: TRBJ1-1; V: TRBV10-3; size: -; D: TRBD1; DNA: TGTGCCATCAGTGTAGGGACAGGGGAAACTGAAGCTTTCTTT; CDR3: CAISVGTGETEAFF
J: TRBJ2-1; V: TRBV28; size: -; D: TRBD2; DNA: TGTGCCAGCAGTTCCCTGGCTAGCGGGGGCAACTACAATGAGCAGTTCTTC; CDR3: CASSSLASGGNYNEQFF
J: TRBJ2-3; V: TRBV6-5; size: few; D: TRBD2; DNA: TGTGCCAGCAGTTTGCAGGGACTAGCCCCGCCAGATACGCAGTATTTT; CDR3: CASSLQGLAPPDTQYF
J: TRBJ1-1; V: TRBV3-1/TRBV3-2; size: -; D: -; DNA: TGTGCCAGCAGCCAAGTCGGTGGCACTGAAGCTTTCTTT; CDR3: CASSQVGGTEAFF
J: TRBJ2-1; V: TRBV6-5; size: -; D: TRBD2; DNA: TGTGCCAGCAGCCCCGGGGGGGGCGCCTACAATGAGCAGTTCTTC; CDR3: CASSPGGGAYNEQFF
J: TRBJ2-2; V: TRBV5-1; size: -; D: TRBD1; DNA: TGCGCCAGCAGCCCGGCCGGGACAGGGAAGTTGACCGGGGAGCTGTTTTTT; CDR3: CASSPAGTGKLTGELFF
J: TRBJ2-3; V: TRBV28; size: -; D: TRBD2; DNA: TGTGCCAGCAGACCGACTAGCGGCACTTATAGTAGCACAGATACGCAGTATTTT; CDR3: CASRPTSGTYSSTDTQYF
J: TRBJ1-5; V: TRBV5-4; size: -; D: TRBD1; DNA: TGTGCCAGCAGCGTCCAGGGGGTGGATCAGCCCCAGCATTTT; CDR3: CASSVQGVDQPQHF
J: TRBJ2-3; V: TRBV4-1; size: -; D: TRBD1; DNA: TGCGCCAGCAGCCATCATCCGGGACAGGGGGCTGTTACGCAGTATTTT; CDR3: CASSHHPGQGAVTQYF
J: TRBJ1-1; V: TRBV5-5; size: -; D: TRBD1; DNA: TGTGCCAGCAGCTTACGGACAGGGAGCACTGAAGCTTTCTTT; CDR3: CASSLRTGSTEAFF
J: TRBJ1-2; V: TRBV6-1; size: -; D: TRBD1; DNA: TGTGCCAGCAGTGAAGCTGGGACAGGGAACTATGGCTACACCTTC; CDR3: CASSEAGTGNYGYTF
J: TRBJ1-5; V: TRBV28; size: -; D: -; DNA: TGTGCCAGCAGTTTATCCCCGAGGGAACAGCCCCAGCATTTT; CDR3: CASSLSPREQPQHF
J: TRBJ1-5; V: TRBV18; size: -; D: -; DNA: TGTGCCAGCTCACCGAGGGGGGGCGAAGCCCAGCATTTT; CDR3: CASSPRGGEAQHF
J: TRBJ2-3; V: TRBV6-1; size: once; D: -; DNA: TGTGCCAGCAGTGGTGGGAGGGGACAGGTCACAGATACGCAGTATTTT; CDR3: CASSGGRGQVTDTQYF
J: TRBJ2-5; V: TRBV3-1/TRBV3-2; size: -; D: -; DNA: TGTGCCAGCAGCCAAGCAGGGTTACAAGAGACCCAGTACTTC; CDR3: CASSQAGLQETQYF
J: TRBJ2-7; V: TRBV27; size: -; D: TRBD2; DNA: TGTGCCAGCAAATCGGGACTAGGTGTCTACGAGCAGTACTTC; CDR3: CASKSGLGVYEQYF
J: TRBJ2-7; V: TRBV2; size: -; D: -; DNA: TGTGCCAGCACCGCCCTTCTCAGCTCCTACGAGCAGTACTTC; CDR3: CASTALLSSYEQYF
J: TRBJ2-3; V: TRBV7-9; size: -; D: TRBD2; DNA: TGTGCCAGCAGCCCCAGCGGGGGCCGATTAGATACGCAGTATTTT; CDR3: CASSPSGGRLDTQYF
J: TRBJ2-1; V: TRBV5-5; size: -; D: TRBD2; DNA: TGTGCCAGCAGCTTGGTCCCTAGCGGGGGCTACAATGAGCAGTTCTTC; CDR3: CASSLVPSGGYNEQFF
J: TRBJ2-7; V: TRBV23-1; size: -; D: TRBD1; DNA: TGCGCCAGCAGTCAGCACCGGGACAGACCCTACGAGCAGTACTTC; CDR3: CASSQHRDRPYEQYF
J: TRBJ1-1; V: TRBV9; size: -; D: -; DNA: TGTGCCAGCAGCCCCAGAGCTTTCTTT; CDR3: CASSPRAFF
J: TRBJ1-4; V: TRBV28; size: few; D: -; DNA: TGTGCCAGCAGTTTACCGACAGGCGGTAATGAAAAACTGTTTTTT; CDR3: CASSLPTGGNEKLFF
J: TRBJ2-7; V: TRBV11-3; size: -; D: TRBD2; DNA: TGTGCCACGGGGGAGGGTTACGAGCAGTACTTC; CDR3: CATGEGYEQYF
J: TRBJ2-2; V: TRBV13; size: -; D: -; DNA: TGTGCCAGCAGCTATCGAGGGGGGGCCGGGGAGCTGTTTTTT; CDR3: CASSYRGGAGELFF
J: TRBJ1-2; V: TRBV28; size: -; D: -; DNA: TGTGCCAGCAGTCAGAACTATGGCTACACCTTC; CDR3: CASSQNYGYTF
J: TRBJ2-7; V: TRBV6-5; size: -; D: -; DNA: TGTGCCAGCAGTTACGGCCCGGACAGTTCCTACGAGCAGTACTTC; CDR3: CASSYGPDSSYEQYF
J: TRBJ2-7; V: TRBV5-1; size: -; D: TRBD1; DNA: TGCGCCAGCAGCTTGACAGGGACAGCCTACGAGCAGTACTTC; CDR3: CASSLTGTAYEQYF
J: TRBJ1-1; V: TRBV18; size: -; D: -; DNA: TGTGCCAGCTCACTGGGGGGACCCGGAGTAGTAAACGCTGAAGCTTTCTTT; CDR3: CASSLGGPGVVNAEAFF
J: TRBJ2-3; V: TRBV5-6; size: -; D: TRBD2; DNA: TGTGCCAGCAGCTTGGGACTAGCGGTGGGAGATACGCAGTATTTT; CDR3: CASSLGLAVGDTQYF
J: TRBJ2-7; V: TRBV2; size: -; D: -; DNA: TGTGCCAGCAGTGAATTCAGGTACGAGCAGTACTTC; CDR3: CASSEFRYEQYF
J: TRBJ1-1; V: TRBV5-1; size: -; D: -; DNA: TGCGCCAGCAGCTTGCAGGTAACTGGAACTGAAGCTTTCTTT; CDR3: CASSLQVTGTEAFF
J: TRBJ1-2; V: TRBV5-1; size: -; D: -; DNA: TGCGCCAGCAGCGAGGGCCCGACAACCGGGGGCTACACCTTC; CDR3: CASSEGPTTGGYTF
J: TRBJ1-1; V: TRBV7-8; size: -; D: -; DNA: TGTGCCAGCAGCCTACACCCCAGGGGATTGAACACTGAAGCTTTCTTT; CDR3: CASSLHPRGLNTEAFF
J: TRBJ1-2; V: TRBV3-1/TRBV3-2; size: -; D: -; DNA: TGTGCCAGCAGCCAATCGTGGGGAGGATCTAACTATGGCTACACCTTC; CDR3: CASSQSWGGSNYGYTF
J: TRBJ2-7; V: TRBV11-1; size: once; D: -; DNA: TGTGCCAGCAGCTTAGGACTGAACTCCTACGAGCAGTACTTC; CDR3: CASSLGLNSYEQYF
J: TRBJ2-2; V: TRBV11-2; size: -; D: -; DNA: TGTGCCAGCAGCTTAGATGTGACGGGGAACACCGGGGAGCTGTTTTTT; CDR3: CASSLDVTGNTGELFF
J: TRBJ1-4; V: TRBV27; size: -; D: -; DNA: TGTGCCAGCAGTTTGTGGGGGGGTGAAAAACTGTTTTTT; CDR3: CASSLWGGEKLFF
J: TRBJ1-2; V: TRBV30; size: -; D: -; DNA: TGTGCCTGGAGTGTAGGGGACTCGCCTAGGGCTGGCTACACCTTC; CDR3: CAWSVGDSPRAGYTF
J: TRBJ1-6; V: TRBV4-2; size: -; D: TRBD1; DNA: TGTGCCAGCAGCCAAGGGGGGGGACAGGGGTATTCACCCCTCCACTTT; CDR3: CASSQGGGQGYSPLHF